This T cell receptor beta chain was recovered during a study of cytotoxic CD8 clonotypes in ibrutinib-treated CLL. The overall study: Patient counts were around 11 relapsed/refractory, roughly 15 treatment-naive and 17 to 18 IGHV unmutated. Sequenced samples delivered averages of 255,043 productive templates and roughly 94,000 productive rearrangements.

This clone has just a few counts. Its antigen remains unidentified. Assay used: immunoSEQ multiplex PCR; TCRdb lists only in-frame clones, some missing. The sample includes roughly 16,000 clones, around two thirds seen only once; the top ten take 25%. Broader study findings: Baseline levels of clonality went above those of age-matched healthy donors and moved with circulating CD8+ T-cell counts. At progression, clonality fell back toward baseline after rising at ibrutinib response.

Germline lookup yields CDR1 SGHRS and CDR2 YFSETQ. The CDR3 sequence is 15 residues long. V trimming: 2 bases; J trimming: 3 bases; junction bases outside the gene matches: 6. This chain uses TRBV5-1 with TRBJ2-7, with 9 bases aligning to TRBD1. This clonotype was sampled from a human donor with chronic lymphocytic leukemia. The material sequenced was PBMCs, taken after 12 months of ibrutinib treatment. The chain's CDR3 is CASSLNSGQGYEQYF. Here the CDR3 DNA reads TGCGCCAGCAGCTTAAACTCGGGACAGGGCTACGAGCAGTACTTC.